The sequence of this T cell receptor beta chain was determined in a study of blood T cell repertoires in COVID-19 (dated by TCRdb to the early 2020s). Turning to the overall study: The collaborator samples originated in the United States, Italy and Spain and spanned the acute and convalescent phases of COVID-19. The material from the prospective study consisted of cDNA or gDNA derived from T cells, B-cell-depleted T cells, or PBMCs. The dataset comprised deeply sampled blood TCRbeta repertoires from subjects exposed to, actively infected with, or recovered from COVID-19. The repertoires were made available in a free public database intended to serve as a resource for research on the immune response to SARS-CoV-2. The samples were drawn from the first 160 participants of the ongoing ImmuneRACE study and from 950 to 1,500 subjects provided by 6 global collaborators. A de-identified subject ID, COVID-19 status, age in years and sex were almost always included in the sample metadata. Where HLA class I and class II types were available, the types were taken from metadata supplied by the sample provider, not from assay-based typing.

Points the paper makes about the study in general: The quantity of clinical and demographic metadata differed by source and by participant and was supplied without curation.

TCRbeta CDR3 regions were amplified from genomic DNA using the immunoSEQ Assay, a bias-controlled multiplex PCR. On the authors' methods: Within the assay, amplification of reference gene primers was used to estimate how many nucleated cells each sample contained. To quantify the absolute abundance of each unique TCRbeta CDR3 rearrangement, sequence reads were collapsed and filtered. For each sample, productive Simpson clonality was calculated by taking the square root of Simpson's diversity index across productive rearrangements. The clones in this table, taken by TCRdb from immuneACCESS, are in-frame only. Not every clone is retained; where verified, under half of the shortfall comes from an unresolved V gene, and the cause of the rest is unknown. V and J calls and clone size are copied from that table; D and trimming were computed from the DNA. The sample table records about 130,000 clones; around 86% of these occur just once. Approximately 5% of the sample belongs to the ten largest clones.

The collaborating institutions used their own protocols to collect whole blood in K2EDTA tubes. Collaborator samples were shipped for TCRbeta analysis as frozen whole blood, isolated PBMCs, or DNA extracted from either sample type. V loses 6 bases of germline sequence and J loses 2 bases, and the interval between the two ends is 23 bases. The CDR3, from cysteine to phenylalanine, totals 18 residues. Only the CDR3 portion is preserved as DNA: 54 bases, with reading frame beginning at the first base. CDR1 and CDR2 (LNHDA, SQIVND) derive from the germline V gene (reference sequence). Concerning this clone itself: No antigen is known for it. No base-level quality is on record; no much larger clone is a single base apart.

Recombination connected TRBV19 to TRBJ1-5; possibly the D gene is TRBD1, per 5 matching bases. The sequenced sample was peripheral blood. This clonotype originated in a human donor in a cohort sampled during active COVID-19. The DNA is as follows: TGTGCCAGTAGGATGGGATTTCGGGGGGGTGGTGGCAATCAGCCCCAGCATTTT. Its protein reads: CASRMGFRGGGGNQPQHF.